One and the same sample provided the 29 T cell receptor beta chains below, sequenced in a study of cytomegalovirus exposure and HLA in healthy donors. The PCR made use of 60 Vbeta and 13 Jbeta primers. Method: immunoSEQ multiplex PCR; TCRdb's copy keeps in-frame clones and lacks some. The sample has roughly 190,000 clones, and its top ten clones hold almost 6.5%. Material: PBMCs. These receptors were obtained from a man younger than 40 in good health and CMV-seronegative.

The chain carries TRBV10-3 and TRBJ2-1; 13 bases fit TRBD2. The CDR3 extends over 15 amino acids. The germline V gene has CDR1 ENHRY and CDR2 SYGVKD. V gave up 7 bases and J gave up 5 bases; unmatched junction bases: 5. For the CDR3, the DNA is TGTGCCATCAACATGGGACTAGCGGGGAACAATGAGCAGTTCTTC. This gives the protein CAINMGLAGNNEQFF.

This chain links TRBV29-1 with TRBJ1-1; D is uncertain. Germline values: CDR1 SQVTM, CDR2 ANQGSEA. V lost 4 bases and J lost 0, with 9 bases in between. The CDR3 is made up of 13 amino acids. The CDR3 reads CSVGSGMNTEAFF. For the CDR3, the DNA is TGCAGCGTTGGTAGCGGCATGAACACTGAAGCTTTCTTT.

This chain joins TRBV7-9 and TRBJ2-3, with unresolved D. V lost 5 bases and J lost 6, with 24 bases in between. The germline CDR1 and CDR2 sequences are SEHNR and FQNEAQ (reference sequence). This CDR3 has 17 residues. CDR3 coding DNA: TGTGCCAGCAGCCGAAGGCCACTGGGCGACGGATTTGATACGCAGTATTTT. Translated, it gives CASSRRPLGDGFDTQYF.

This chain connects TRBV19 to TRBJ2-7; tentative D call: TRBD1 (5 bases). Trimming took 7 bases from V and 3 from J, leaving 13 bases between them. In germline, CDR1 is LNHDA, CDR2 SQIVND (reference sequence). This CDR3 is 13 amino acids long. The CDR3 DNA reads TGTGCCAGTACCCCGACAGATATCTACGAGCAGTACTTC. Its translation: CASTPTDIYEQYF.

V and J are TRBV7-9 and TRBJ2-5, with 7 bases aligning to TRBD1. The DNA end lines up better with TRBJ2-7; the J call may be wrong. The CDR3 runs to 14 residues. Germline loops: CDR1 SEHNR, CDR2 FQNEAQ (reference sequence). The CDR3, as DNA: TGTGCCAGCAGCTTAGCGGGACAGCCCTACGAGCAGTACTTC. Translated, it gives CASSLAGQPYEQYF.

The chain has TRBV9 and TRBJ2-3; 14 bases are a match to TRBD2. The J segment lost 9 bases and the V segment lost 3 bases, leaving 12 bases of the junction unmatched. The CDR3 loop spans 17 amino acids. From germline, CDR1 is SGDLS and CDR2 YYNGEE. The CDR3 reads CASSDGTSGGPSETQYF. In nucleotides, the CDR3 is TGTGCCAGCAGCGATGGGACTAGCGGGGGCCCGTCCGAAACGCAGTATTTT.

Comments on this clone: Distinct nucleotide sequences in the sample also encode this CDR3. CDR3 sequence reads: CATSSRGSGNTIYF. CDR3 bases: TGTGCCACCAGCAGTCGAGGGTCTGGAAACACCATATATTTT. J is TRBJ1-3 and V is TRBV15; D is unresolved. V gave up 3 bases and J gave up 1 base, with 7 bases separating them. This CDR3 contains 14 residues. The germline V gene has CDR1 LNHNV and CDR2 YYDKDF (reference sequence).

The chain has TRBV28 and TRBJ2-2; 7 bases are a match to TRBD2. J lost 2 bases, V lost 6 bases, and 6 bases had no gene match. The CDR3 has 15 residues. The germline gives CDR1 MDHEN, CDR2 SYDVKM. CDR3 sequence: CASSSSGINTGELFF. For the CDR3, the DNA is TGTGCCAGCAGCTCCAGCGGGATTAACACCGGGGAGCTGTTTTTT.

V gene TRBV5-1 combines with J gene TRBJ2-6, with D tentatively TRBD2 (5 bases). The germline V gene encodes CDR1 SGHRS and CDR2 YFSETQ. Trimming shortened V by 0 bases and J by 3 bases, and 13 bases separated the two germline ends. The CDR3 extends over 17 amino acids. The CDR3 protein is CASSLANLGSGANVLTF. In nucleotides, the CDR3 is TGCGCCAGCAGCTTGGCCAACTTGGGGAGTGGGGCCAACGTCCTGACTTTC.

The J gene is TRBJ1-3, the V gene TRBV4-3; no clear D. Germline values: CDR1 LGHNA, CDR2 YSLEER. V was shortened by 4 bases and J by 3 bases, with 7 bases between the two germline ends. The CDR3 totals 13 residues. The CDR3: CASSPGYGNTIYF. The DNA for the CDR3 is TGCGCCAGCAGCCCGGGTTATGGAAACACCATATATTTT.

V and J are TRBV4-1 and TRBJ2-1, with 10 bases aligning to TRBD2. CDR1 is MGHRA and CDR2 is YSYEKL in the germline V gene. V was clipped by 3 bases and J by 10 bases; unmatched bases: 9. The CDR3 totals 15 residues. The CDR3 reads CASSHPGTSAREQFF. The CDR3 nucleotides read TGCGCCAGCAGCCACCCCGGGACTAGCGCCAGGGAGCAGTTCTTC.

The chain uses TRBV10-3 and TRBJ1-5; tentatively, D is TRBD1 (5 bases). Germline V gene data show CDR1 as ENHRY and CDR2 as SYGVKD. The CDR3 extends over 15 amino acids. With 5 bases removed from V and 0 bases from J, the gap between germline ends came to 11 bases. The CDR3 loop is CAISRQGNSNQPQHF. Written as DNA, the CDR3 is TGTGCCATCAGTCGCCAGGGTAATAGCAATCAGCCCCAGCATTTT.

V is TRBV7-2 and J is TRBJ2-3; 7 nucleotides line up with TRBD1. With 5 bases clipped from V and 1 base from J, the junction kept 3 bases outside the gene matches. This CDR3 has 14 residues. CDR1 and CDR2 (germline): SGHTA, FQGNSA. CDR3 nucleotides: TGTGCCAGCAGCCGGGGACAGCGCACAGATACGCAGTATTTT. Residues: CASSRGQRTDTQYF.

CDR3 amino acids: CASSFLSGGQTGELFF. The CDR3 DNA reads as TGTGCCAGCAGCTTCCTTAGCGGGGGGCAGACCGGGGAGCTGTTTTTT. The rearrangement uses TRBV7-2 and TRBJ2-2; 10 bases align to TRBD2. Germline assignment: CDR1 SGHTA and CDR2 FQGNSA. The CDR3 has 16 residues. V lost 3 bases and J lost 5; bases outside the gene matches: 6.

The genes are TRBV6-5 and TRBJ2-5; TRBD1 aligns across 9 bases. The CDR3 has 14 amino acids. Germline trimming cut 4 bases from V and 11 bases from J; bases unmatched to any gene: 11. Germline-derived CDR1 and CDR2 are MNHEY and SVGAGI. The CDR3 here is CASSFHRGLTEQYF. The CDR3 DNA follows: TGTGCCAGCAGTTTCCACAGGGGGCTAACGGAGCAGTACTTC.

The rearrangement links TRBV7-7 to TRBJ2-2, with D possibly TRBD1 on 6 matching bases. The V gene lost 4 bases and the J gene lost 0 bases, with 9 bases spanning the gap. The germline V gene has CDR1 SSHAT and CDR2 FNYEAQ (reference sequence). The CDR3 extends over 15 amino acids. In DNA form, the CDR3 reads TGTGCCAGCAGCTACGACAGGCCGAACACCGGGGAGCTGTTTTTT. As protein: CASSYDRPNTGELFF.

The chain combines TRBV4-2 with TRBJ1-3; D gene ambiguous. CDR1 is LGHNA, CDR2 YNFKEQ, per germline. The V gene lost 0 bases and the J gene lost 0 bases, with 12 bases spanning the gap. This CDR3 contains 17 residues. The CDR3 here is CASSQDNRKLSGNTIYF. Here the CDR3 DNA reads TGTGCCAGCAGCCAAGATAACAGAAAACTCTCTGGAAACACCATATATTTT.

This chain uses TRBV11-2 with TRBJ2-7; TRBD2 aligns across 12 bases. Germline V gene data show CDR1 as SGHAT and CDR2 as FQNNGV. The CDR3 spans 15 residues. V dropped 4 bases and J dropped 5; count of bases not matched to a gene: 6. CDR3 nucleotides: TGTGCCAGCAGCTCCCTAGCGGGAGGGCCCAACGAGCAGTACTTC. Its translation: CASSSLAGGPNEQYF.

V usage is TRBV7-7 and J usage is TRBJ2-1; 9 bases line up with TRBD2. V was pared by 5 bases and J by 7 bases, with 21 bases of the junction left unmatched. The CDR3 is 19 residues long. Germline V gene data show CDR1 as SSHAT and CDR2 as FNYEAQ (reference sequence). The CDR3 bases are TGTGCCAGCAGCCCTTTGAGGCAAGCGGGGGGTTTATCGTGGAATGAGCAGTTCTTC. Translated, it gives CASSPLRQAGGLSWNEQFF.

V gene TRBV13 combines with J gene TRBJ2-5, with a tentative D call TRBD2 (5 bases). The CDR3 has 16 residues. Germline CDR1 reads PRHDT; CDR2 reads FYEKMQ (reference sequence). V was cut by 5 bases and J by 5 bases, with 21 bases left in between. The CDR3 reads CASSPRGSLEGETQYF. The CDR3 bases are TGTGCCAGCAGCCCACGTGGGAGTTTGGAAGGGGAGACCCAGTACTTC.

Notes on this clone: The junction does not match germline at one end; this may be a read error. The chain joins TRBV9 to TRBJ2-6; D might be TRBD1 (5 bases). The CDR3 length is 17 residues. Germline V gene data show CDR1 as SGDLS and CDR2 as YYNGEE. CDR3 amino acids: CASSGITDSSGASVLTF. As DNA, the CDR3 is TGTGCCAGCAGCGGAATAACCGACAGCTCTGGGGCCAGCGTCCTGACTTTC.

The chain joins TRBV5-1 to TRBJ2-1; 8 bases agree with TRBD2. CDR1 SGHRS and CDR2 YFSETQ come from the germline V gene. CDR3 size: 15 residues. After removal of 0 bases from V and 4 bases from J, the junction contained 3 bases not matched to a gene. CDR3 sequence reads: CASSLDGRGYNEQFF. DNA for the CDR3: TGCGCCAGCAGCTTGGACGGGAGGGGATACAATGAGCAGTTCTTC.

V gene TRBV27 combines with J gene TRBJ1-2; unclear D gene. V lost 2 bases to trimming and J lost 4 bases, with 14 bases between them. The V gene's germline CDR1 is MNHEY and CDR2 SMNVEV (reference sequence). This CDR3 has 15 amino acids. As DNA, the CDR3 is TGTGCCAGCAGTTTAACCCCTGGACTGATCTATGGCTACACCTTC. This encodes CASSLTPGLIYGYTF.

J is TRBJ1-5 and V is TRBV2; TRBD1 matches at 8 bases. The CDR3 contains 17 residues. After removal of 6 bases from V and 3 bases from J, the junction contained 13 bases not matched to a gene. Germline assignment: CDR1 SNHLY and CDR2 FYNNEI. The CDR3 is CASRATRAGGNNQPQHF. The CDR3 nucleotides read TGTGCCAGCAGGGCAACGAGGGCAGGGGGCAACAATCAGCCCCAGCATTTT.

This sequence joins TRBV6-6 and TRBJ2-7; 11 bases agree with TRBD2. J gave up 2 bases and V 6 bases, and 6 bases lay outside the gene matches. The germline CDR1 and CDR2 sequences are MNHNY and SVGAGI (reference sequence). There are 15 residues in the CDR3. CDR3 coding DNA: TGTGCCAGCAGGGCCGGGACTAGCGGAACCTACGAGCAGTACTTC. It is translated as CASRAGTSGTYEQYF.

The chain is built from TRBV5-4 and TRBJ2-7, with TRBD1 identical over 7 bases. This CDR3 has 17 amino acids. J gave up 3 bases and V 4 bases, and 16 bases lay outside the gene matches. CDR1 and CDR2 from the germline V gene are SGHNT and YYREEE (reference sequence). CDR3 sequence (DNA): TGTGCCAGCAGCCAATCACCTCCGGGACAGTACGGCTACGAGCAGTACTTC. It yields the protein CASSQSPPGQYGYEQYF.

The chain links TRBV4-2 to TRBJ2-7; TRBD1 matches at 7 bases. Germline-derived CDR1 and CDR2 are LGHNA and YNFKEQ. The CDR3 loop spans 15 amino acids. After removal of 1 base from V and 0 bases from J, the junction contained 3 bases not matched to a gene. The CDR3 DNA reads TGTGCCAGCAGCCAAGCCGACAGGGACTCCTACGAGCAGTACTTC. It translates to CASSQADRDSYEQYF.

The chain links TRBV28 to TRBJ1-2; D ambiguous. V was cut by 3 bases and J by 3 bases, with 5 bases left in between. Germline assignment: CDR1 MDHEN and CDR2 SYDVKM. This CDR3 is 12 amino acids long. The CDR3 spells CASSLRDYGYTF. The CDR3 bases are TGTGCCAGCAGTTTGCGGGACTATGGCTACACCTTC.

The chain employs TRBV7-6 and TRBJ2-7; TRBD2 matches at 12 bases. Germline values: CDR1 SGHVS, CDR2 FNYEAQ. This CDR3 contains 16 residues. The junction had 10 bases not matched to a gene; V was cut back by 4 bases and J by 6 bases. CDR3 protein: CASSSALTSGSSEQYF. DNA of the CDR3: TGTGCCAGCAGCTCGGCCTTGACTAGCGGGAGCAGCGAGCAGTACTTC.